This T cell receptor (beta chain) was documented in a study of T cell repertoires in cytomegalovirus infection. About the study: The study used recently identified HLA-C-restricted and well-studied HLA-B-restricted CMV epitopes. Indicated by public TCR beta signatures were CMV infection and matching HLA type.

Points from the study as a whole: HLA-C-restricted, CMV-specific TCR beta clonotypes were dominant ex vivo.

Only one count was recorded for this clonotype. The target antigen is unknown. The CDR3 extends over 15 amino acids. The V gene's germline CDR1 is GTSNPN and CDR2 SVGIG (reference sequence). Trimming cost V 1 base and J 1 base, with 11 bases left between them. TCRdb ran MiXCR on the reads and lists one entry per CDR3 protein. The sample shows approximately 500,000 distinct CDR3 sequences, 30% to 40% of them seen only once. Sequencing was performed on cultured PBMCs, taken from culture after CMV antigen stimulation. The sequence was obtained from a human donor in good health (CMV status not recorded). Some clones in this sample may be carry-over from other donors' samples. The V call is TRBV30, the J call TRBJ2-1, with D perhaps matching TRBD1 or TRBD2 (5 bases each). For the CDR3, the DNA is TGTGCCTGGAGTGAGGGGAGTGGATCCTACAATGAGCAGTTCTTC. Its protein product is CAWSEGSGSYNEQFF.